This section outlines one TCR beta chain sequence together with its context. Its target is not known. This CDR3 comprises 13 residues. Trimming removed 6 bases from V and 0 bases from J, with 8 bases in between. From germline, CDR1 is SGHTA and CDR2 FQGTGA. The data derive from a study of cytomegalovirus exposure and HLA in healthy donors. The study's findings and limits: Common viral pathogens seemed to be connected with several of the most significant clusters, according to a later analysis. Sequencing likely caused a cluster of highly shared sequence variants. Analyses of presence and absence presupposed an approximately uniform sequencing depth across donors.

Each donor's status was that of a healthy bone marrow donor. Primers: 60 Vbeta forward and 13 Jbeta reverse. Sequencing used immunoSEQ multiplex PCR; TCRdb keeps in-frame clones, though not all of them. The sample has over 130,000 clones; around 81% are singletons. The TCR comes from a man between 50 and 59 years old in good health and CMV-seronegative. Sequencing input: PBMCs. This sequence joins TRBV7-3 and TRBJ1-1, with D hard to call. CDR3: CASRVSMNTEAFF. CDR3 sequence (DNA): TGTGCCAGCAGAGTGAGCATGAACACTGAAGCTTTCTTT.